These 5 T cell receptor beta chains were sequenced from one sample in a study of beta chain features in type 1 diabetes. Expressed TCRB transcripts were sequenced because the entire RNA isolate underwent reverse transcription. Sequencing used immunoSEQ multiplex PCR; TCRdb keeps in-frame clones, though not all of them. The data hold about 240,000 clones, with 25% to 30% observed a single time. The sequenced material came from central memory CD4+ T cells from blood. These receptors came from a man in his thirties or forties in good health.

The genes are TRBV5-1 and TRBJ2-1; 13 bases match TRBD2. CDR1 and CDR2 (germline): SGHRS, YFSETQ. V was pared by 3 bases and J by 7 bases, with 4 bases of the junction left unmatched. The CDR3 covers 15 residues. The CDR3 DNA is TGCGCCAGCAGCTCCGGGACTAGCGGGACGAATGAGCAGTTCTTC. Amino acids: CASSSGTSGTNEQFF.

This chain's CDR3 is CAISESGGPETQYF. The CDR3 DNA reads as TGTGCCATCAGTGAGTCCGGCGGGCCAGAGACCCAGTACTTC. The rearrangement links TRBV10-3 to TRBJ2-5, with D maybe TRBD2 (5 bases). The CDR3 contains 14 residues. Germline V gives CDR1 ENHRY, CDR2 SYGVKD. Trimming stripped 0 bases from V and 4 bases from J, with 9 bases between.

This chain connects TRBV7-9 to TRBJ1-1; D remains ambiguous. CDR1 SEHNR and CDR2 FQNEAQ come from the germline V gene (reference sequence). This CDR3 comprises 14 residues. Trimming cost V 5 bases and J 4 bases, with 14 bases left between them. CDR3 nucleotides: TGTGCCAGCAGCGCGCGGGTTGAGGGCACTGAAGCTTTCTTT. The encoded protein is CASSARVEGTEAFF.

This chain joins TRBV9 and TRBJ2-1; D not resolved. Trimming cost V 3 bases and J 1 base, with 2 bases left between them. Germline assignment: CDR1 SGDLS and CDR2 YYNGEE. This CDR3 region has 12 residues. CDR3 sequence (DNA): TGTGCCAGCAGCGCTTCCTACAATGAGCAGTTCTTC. Protein: CASSASYNEQFF.

This clone was recorded at least ten times. The rearrangement joins TRBV28 to TRBJ1-1; tentative D call: TRBD1 (5 bases). Germline V CDR1 and CDR2: MDHEN, SYDVKM. V lost 10 bases to trimming and J lost 10 bases, with 10 bases between them. CDR3 size: 9 residues. This CDR3 reads CATGQSAFF. In DNA form, the CDR3 reads TGTGCCACGGGGCAGTCAGCTTTCTTT. The full variable domain, in which reference TRBV28 and TRBJ1-1 provide the parts outside the CDR3, is DVKVTQSSRYLVKRTGEKVFLECVQDMDHENMFWYRQDPGLGLRLIYFSYDVKMKEKGDIPEGYSVSREKKERFSLILESASTNQTSMYLCATGQSAFFGQGTRLTVV.